These T cell receptor beta chains were read from a single sample in a study of a mutant IDH1 vaccine in newly diagnosed glioma. Using immunoSEQ multiplex PCR, the repertoire was profiled, and TCRdb retains in-frame clones only, with some absent. There are tens of thousands of clones in the sample; 82% occur only once, and 2.5% to 3.5% lies in the top ten. These receptors' antigens are unknown. This sample comprised PBMCs, obtained from a glioma patient whose treatment included an IDH1 peptide vaccine. The receptors originated from a woman younger than 35 with glioma. Some clones in this sample may be carry-over from other donors' samples. CDR3s include the opening cysteine and the closing phenylalanine or tryptophan. Fields, in order: clone size, D gene, J gene, V gene, CDR3 protein, CDR3 DNA. A D gene is named only where the DNA matches it firmly. Clone size is given for some rows only: seen once, a few or many times, or a class if the clone is expanded.

clone_size: NA; d_call: TRBD2; j_call: TRBJ2-3; v_call: TRBV19; cdr3_aa: CASSTPGLAGGTDTQYF; cdr3_nt: TGTGCCAGTAGTACCCCTGGACTAGCGGGGGGAACAGATACGCAGTATTTT
clone_size: NA; d_call: TRBD1; j_call: TRBJ1-2; v_call: TRBV19; cdr3_aa: CASKPRTGGYTF; cdr3_nt: TGTGCCAGTAAACCGCGGACAGGCGGCTACACCTTC
clone_size: NA; d_call: TRBD2; j_call: TRBJ2-4; v_call: TRBV19; cdr3_aa: CASSDGAGGRVKNIQYF; cdr3_nt: TGTGCCAGTAGCGACGGTGCCGGAGGGAGGGTCAAAAACATTCAGTACTTC
clone_size: NA; d_call: NA; j_call: TRBJ2-7; v_call: TRBV30; cdr3_aa: CAWNETYEQYF; cdr3_nt: TGTGCCTGGAATGAAACGTACGAGCAGTACTTC
clone_size: NA; d_call: TRBD2; j_call: TRBJ2-5; v_call: TRBV7-8; cdr3_aa: CASSPGPGGSQYF; cdr3_nt: TGTGCCAGCAGCCCGGGCCCGGGAGGGTCCCAGTACTTC
clone_size: NA; d_call: TRBD1; j_call: TRBJ2-5; v_call: TRBV27; cdr3_aa: CASSLSPGTGEETQYF; cdr3_nt: TGTGCCAGCTCCTTGAGCCCCGGGACAGGGGAAGAGACCCAGTACTTC
clone_size: once; d_call: TRBD2; j_call: TRBJ2-1; v_call: TRBV5-4; cdr3_aa: CASSLVLAGNEQFF; cdr3_nt: TGTGCCAGCAGCTTGGTTCTAGCGGGCAATGAGCAGTTCTTC
clone_size: NA; d_call: NA; j_call: TRBJ2-7; v_call: TRBV27; cdr3_aa: CASSFLSGEQYF; cdr3_nt: TGTGCCAGCAGTTTTCTTAGCGGCGAGCAGTACTTC
clone_size: NA; d_call: NA; j_call: TRBJ1-4; v_call: TRBV5-4; cdr3_aa: CASSLNRDEKLFF; cdr3_nt: TGTGCCAGCAGCTTGAACAGGGATGAAAAACTGTTTTTT
clone_size: few; d_call: NA; j_call: TRBJ2-5; v_call: TRBV27; cdr3_aa: CASSLRHLGETQYF; cdr3_nt: TGTGCCAGCAGTTTAAGGCACTTGGGGGAGACCCAGTACTTC
clone_size: NA; d_call: TRBD2; j_call: TRBJ2-4; v_call: TRBV13; cdr3_aa: CASSSRGGAAKNIQYF; cdr3_nt: TGTGCCAGCAGCTCGCGGGGGGGGGCTGCCAAAAACATTCAGTACTTC
clone_size: NA; d_call: TRBD2; j_call: TRBJ2-2; v_call: TRBV5-6; cdr3_aa: CASSLVPLAGLTGELFF; cdr3_nt: TGTGCCAGCAGCTTGGTCCCTCTAGCGGGGCTCACCGGGGAGCTGTTTTTT
clone_size: NA; d_call: NA; j_call: TRBJ1-3; v_call: TRBV6-5; cdr3_aa: CASRAGGSGNTIYF; cdr3_nt: TGTGCCAGTCGGGCCGGGGGCTCTGGAAACACCATATATTTT
clone_size: NA; d_call: NA; j_call: TRBJ1-4; v_call: TRBV18; cdr3_aa: CASSPQENEKLFF; cdr3_nt: TGTGCCAGCTCACCACAGGAGAATGAAAAACTGTTTTTT
clone_size: NA; d_call: TRBD1; j_call: TRBJ2-6; v_call: TRBV29-1; cdr3_aa: CSASSGGGANVLTF; cdr3_nt: TGCAGCGCATCCTCAGGGGGTGGGGCCAACGTCCTGACTTTC
clone_size: NA; d_call: NA; j_call: TRBJ1-2; v_call: TRBV10-2; cdr3_aa: CASRSSNYGYTF; cdr3_nt: TGCGCCAGCAGGTCTTCTAACTATGGCTACACCTTC
clone_size: NA; d_call: TRBD1; j_call: TRBJ1-2; v_call: TRBV6-1; cdr3_aa: CASSPGQGGYTF; cdr3_nt: TGTGCCAGCAGTCCGGGACAGGGAGGCTACACCTTC
clone_size: NA; d_call: NA; j_call: TRBJ2-3; v_call: TRBV6-5; cdr3_aa: CASSYSRGAGTDTQYF; cdr3_nt: TGTGCCAGCAGTTACTCACGGGGCGCGGGCACAGATACGCAGTATTTT
clone_size: NA; d_call: NA; j_call: TRBJ2-2; v_call: TRBV6-1; cdr3_aa: CASSEVRYTRELFF; cdr3_nt: TGTGCCAGCAGTGAGGTCCGTTACACCAGGGAGCTGTTTTTT
clone_size: NA; d_call: TRBD2; j_call: TRBJ2-2; v_call: TRBV7-6; cdr3_aa: CASRLAGTNTGELFF; cdr3_nt: TGTGCCAGCAGATTAGCGGGGACGAACACCGGGGAGCTGTTTTTT
clone_size: NA; d_call: TRBD1; j_call: TRBJ1-1; v_call: TRBV19; cdr3_aa: CASNDRGGTEAFF; cdr3_nt: TGTGCCAGTAACGACAGGGGAGGAACTGAAGCTTTCTTT
clone_size: NA; d_call: TRBD2; j_call: TRBJ2-2; v_call: TRBV11-2; cdr3_aa: CASGGVRDTGELFF; cdr3_nt: TGTGCCAGTGGGGGGGTAAGGGACACCGGGGAGCTGTTTTTT
clone_size: NA; d_call: TRBD1; j_call: TRBJ2-7; v_call: TRBV11-2; cdr3_aa: CASSNRDRGNHYEQYF; cdr3_nt: TGTGCCAGCAGCAACCGGGACAGGGGGAATCACTACGAGCAGTACTTC
clone_size: NA; d_call: NA; j_call: TRBJ2-1; v_call: TRBV6-1; cdr3_aa: CASSTSVGSEQFF; cdr3_nt: TGTGCCAGCAGCACCTCAGTGGGTTCGGAGCAGTTCTTC
clone_size: NA; d_call: NA; j_call: TRBJ1-2; v_call: TRBV4-1; cdr3_aa: CASSQGGSYGYTF; cdr3_nt: TGCGCCAGCAGCCAAGGCGGAAGCTATGGCTACACCTTC
clone_size: NA; d_call: NA; j_call: TRBJ2-7; v_call: TRBV11-2; cdr3_aa: CASSSKLDAYEQYF; cdr3_nt: TGTGCCAGCAGCTCGAAACTGGACGCCTACGAGCAGTACTTC
clone_size: NA; d_call: NA; j_call: TRBJ1-4; v_call: TRBV19; cdr3_aa: CASTQRAPREKLFF; cdr3_nt: TGTGCCAGTACCCAACGGGCACCTAGAGAAAAACTGTTTTTT
clone_size: NA; d_call: NA; j_call: TRBJ1-3; v_call: TRBV21-1; cdr3_aa: CASSKPTRVRNTIYF; cdr3_nt: TGTGCCAGCAGCAAACCGACCAGGGTTAGAAACACCATATATTTT
clone_size: NA; d_call: TRBD1; j_call: TRBJ1-2; v_call: TRBV19; cdr3_aa: CASSATGHYGYTF; cdr3_nt: TGTGCCAGTAGTGCGACAGGGCACTATGGCTACACCTTC
clone_size: NA; d_call: NA; j_call: TRBJ1-6; v_call: TRBV19; cdr3_aa: CASALSSSYNSPLHF; cdr3_nt: TGTGCCAGTGCGCTATCTAGCTCCTATAATTCACCCCTCCACTTT
clone_size: NA; d_call: NA; j_call: TRBJ1-1; v_call: TRBV5-6; cdr3_aa: CASSARTVRPLAFF; cdr3_nt: TGTGCCAGCAGCGCCCGGACAGTCAGGCCACTGGCTTTCTTT
clone_size: NA; d_call: NA; j_call: TRBJ2-4; v_call: TRBV5-6; cdr3_aa: CASSVSGRSIHIQYF; cdr3_nt: TGTGCCAGCAGCGTGTCTGGCAGGTCGATACACATTCAGTACTTC
clone_size: NA; d_call: TRBD2; j_call: TRBJ2-2; v_call: TRBV27; cdr3_aa: CASSFGGASGTTGELFF; cdr3_nt: TGTGCCAGCAGTTTCGGGGGGGCTAGCGGCACCACCGGGGAGCTGTTTTTT
clone_size: NA; d_call: TRBD1; j_call: TRBJ1-1; v_call: TRBV4-3; cdr3_aa: CASSQGTGTGAEAFF; cdr3_nt: TGCGCCAGCAGCCAGGGAACCGGGACAGGGGCTGAAGCTTTCTTT
clone_size: NA; d_call: NA; j_call: TRBJ1-2; v_call: TRBV2; cdr3_aa: CASSVPWGGNGYTF; cdr3_nt: TGTGCCAGCAGTGTCCCTTGGGGGGGCAATGGCTACACCTTC
clone_size: NA; d_call: NA; j_call: TRBJ2-1; v_call: TRBV6-6; cdr3_aa: CASSAVWDTSYNEQFF; cdr3_nt: TGTGCCAGCAGTGCGGTTTGGGACACCTCCTACAATGAGCAGTTCTTC
clone_size: NA; d_call: NA; j_call: TRBJ2-7; v_call: TRBV9; cdr3_aa: CASSTRQGGGEQYF; cdr3_nt: TGTGCCAGCAGCACCCGACAGGGAGGGGGCGAGCAGTACTTC
clone_size: NA; d_call: NA; j_call: TRBJ1-2; v_call: TRBV7-9; cdr3_aa: CASSPRMNAPNYGYTF; cdr3_nt: TGTGCCAGCAGCCCCCGGATGAACGCTCCTAACTATGGCTACACCTTC
clone_size: NA; d_call: TRBD2; j_call: TRBJ2-1; v_call: TRBV5-1; cdr3_aa: CASSPIGGGVTYNEQFF; cdr3_nt: TGCGCCAGCAGCCCGATCGGCGGGGGAGTAACCTACAATGAGCAGTTCTTC
clone_size: once; d_call: NA; j_call: TRBJ1-1; v_call: TRBV19; cdr3_aa: CASSIGLGQAFF; cdr3_nt: TGTGCCAGTAGTATAGGGTTGGGGCAAGCTTTCTTT
clone_size: NA; d_call: NA; j_call: TRBJ1-1; v_call: TRBV11-2; cdr3_aa: CASSSEGAANTEAFF; cdr3_nt: TGTGCCAGCAGCTCCGAAGGGGCGGCTAACACTGAAGCTTTCTTT
clone_size: few; d_call: NA; j_call: TRBJ2-3; v_call: TRBV6-1; cdr3_aa: CASWGARSTDTQYF; cdr3_nt: TGTGCCAGCTGGGGTGCAAGGAGCACAGATACGCAGTATTTT
clone_size: NA; d_call: TRBD2; j_call: TRBJ2-7; v_call: TRBV19; cdr3_aa: CASRDSRLASEQYF; cdr3_nt: TGTGCCAGTAGGGACTCTAGACTAGCGAGCGAGCAGTACTTC
clone_size: NA; d_call: NA; j_call: TRBJ2-3; v_call: TRBV7-2; cdr3_aa: CASSRLASDTQYF; cdr3_nt: TGTGCCAGCAGCCGCCTAGCGTCAGATACGCAGTATTTT
clone_size: NA; d_call: TRBD2; j_call: TRBJ2-1; v_call: TRBV4-3; cdr3_aa: CASSQEGAGGVSYNEQFF; cdr3_nt: TGCGCCAGCAGCCAAGAAGGCGCGGGAGGGGTTTCCTACAATGAGCAGTTCTTC
clone_size: NA; d_call: TRBD2; j_call: TRBJ2-5; v_call: TRBV6-1; cdr3_aa: CASIRGGGQETQYF; cdr3_nt: TGTGCCAGCATCCGGGGGGGCGGGCAAGAGACCCAGTACTTC
clone_size: once; d_call: NA; j_call: TRBJ1-3; v_call: TRBV30; cdr3_aa: CAWITGTNTIYF; cdr3_nt: TGTGCCTGGATTACAGGGACAAACACCATATATTTT
clone_size: once; d_call: TRBD1; j_call: TRBJ1-5; v_call: TRBV23-1; cdr3_aa: CASSQSRDRAHQPQHF; cdr3_nt: TGCGCCAGCAGTCAATCGAGGGACAGGGCTCATCAGCCCCAGCATTTT
clone_size: once; d_call: NA; j_call: TRBJ2-1; v_call: TRBV5-1; cdr3_aa: CASSLNWQNNEQFF; cdr3_nt: TGCGCCAGCAGCTTGAATTGGCAGAACAATGAGCAGTTCTTC
clone_size: NA; d_call: NA; j_call: TRBJ2-7; v_call: TRBV5-1; cdr3_aa: CASSSLRDFSYEQYF; cdr3_nt: TGCGCCAGCAGCTCCCTCCGGGACTTTTCCTACGAGCAGTACTTC
clone_size: NA; d_call: TRBD2; j_call: TRBJ2-7; v_call: TRBV4-1; cdr3_aa: CASSYGTSGTPALYEQYF; cdr3_nt: TGCGCCAGCAGCTACGGGACTAGCGGGACCCCTGCCCTCTACGAGCAGTACTTC
clone_size: NA; d_call: NA; j_call: TRBJ2-1; v_call: TRBV5-4; cdr3_aa: CAARRDSYNEQFF; cdr3_nt: TGTGCCGCACGGCGGGACTCCTACAATGAGCAGTTCTTC
clone_size: NA; d_call: NA; j_call: TRBJ2-2; v_call: TRBV9; cdr3_aa: CASSEGALGELFF; cdr3_nt: TGTGCCAGCAGCGAAGGGGCCCTCGGGGAGCTGTTTTTT
clone_size: NA; d_call: NA; j_call: TRBJ2-7; v_call: TRBV27; cdr3_aa: CASRNSGTLFGYEQYF; cdr3_nt: TGTGCCAGCAGAAATTCCGGGACCCTCTTCGGCTACGAGCAGTACTTC
clone_size: few; d_call: TRBD1; j_call: TRBJ1-5; v_call: TRBV27; cdr3_aa: CASSPGQGRNQPQHF; cdr3_nt: TGTGCCAGCAGTCCGGGACAGGGGCGGAATCAGCCCCAGCATTTT